The 4 T cell receptor beta chains presented below share a single source sample, sequenced in a study of shared clonotypes between healthy human individuals. This table comes from immunoSEQ multiplex PCR, and its TCRdb copy is limited to in-frame clones, with some not included. The data contain around 2,000,000 clones, around 96% of them singletons. The naive CD8 fraction comprised CD45RO-negative cells positively selected for CCR7 and excluded terminally differentiated effector memory CD45RA+ cells. Sequencing was performed on naive CD8+ T cells sorted from blood. Receptor source: a man in his late teens or twenties in good health.

This sequence joins TRBV6-5 and TRBJ2-1; D is possibly TRBD2 (6 bases). Germline values: CDR1 MNHEY, CDR2 SVGAGI. The CDR3 runs to 15 residues. Trimming cost V 5 bases and J 0 bases, with 11 bases left between them. DNA of the CDR3: TGTGCCAGCAGTGTTTCGGGAGTCTCCTACAATGAGCAGTTCTTC. Translating gives CASSVSGVSYNEQFF.

The J gene is TRBJ1-5, the V gene TRBV7-8; D is ambiguous. This CDR3 contains 17 residues. Per germline, CDR1 SGHVS and CDR2 FQNEAQ. The V and J ends lost 0 bases and 2 bases respectively, with 14 bases between them. The CDR3 DNA follows: TGTGCCAGCAGCTTAGCAAAGGGCCCGACGGGCAATCAGCCCCAGCATTTT. Translation: CASSLAKGPTGNQPQHF.

The V call is TRBV30, the J call TRBJ1-5, with D possibly matching TRBD1 (6 bases). The V end lost 0 bases, the J end lost 4 bases, and 13 bases lay between the germline ends. Germline values: CDR1 GTSNPN, CDR2 SVGIG (reference sequence). This CDR3 comprises 15 residues. CDR3 bases: TGTGCCTGGAGTGTAAGGGGGTCGGTGAATCAGCCCCAGCATTTT. Translated: CAWSVRGSVNQPQHF. Filled out from reference TRBV30 and TRBJ1-5, the complete variable domain reads SQTIHQWPATLVQPVGSPLSLECTVEGTSNPNLYWYRQAAGRGLQLLFYSVGIGQISSEVPQNLSASRPQDRQFILSSKKLLLSDSGFYLCAWSVRGSVNQPQHFGDGTRLSIL.

The rearrangement uses TRBV4-1 and TRBJ2-7; D is ambiguous. This CDR3 is built from 13 residues. Trimming took off 3 bases at V and 2 bases at J, with 8 bases between the two ends. Germline V gene sequence: CDR1 MGHRA, CDR2 YSYEKL. CDR3 residues: CASSHEFPYEQYF. CDR3 coding DNA: TGCGCCAGCAGCCACGAGTTTCCCTACGAGCAGTACTTC.